One sample yielded the 23 T cell receptor beta chains listed below, sequenced in a study of shared clonotypes between healthy human individuals. Cells designated naive CD8 were CD45RO-negative and were positively selected for CCR7, with terminally differentiated effector memory CD45RA+ cells excluded. Some clones are missing from TCRdb's copy, which holds only in-frame ones; the method was immunoSEQ multiplex PCR. The sample contains fewer than 800,000 clones, about 91% of which appear only once. Material: naive CD8+ T cells sorted from blood. The receptors were gathered from a man aged 25 to 40 in good health.

This rearrangement joins TRBV27 to TRBJ2-1; D perhaps matches TRBD2 (6 bases). CDR1 is MNHEY and CDR2 is SMNVEV in the germline V gene (reference sequence). The CDR3 is 15 amino acids. The V gene lost 3 bases and the J gene lost 8 bases, with 17 bases spanning the gap. The CDR3 loop is CASSFLGEALYEQFF. The CDR3 DNA reads as TGTGCCAGCAGTTTCCTTGGGGAGGCCCTCTATGAGCAGTTCTTC.

The rearrangement uses TRBV7-9 and TRBJ2-1, with TRBD2 matching over 10 bases. Germline V gives CDR1 SEHNR, CDR2 FQNEAQ (reference sequence). J lost 5 bases, V lost 5 bases, and 9 bases had no gene match. The CDR3 covers 16 residues. CDR3 coding DNA: TGTGCCAGCAGCCCGGGGACTAGCGTTCTCCACAATGAGCAGTTCTTC. Translation gives CASSPGTSVLHNEQFF.

J is TRBJ2-7 and V is TRBV7-6, with D possibly being TRBD1 or TRBD2 (5 bases each). This CDR3 comprises 13 residues. Per the germline V gene, CDR1 is SGHVS and CDR2 is FNYEAQ. Trimming cost V 2 bases and J 3 bases, with 8 bases left between them. The DNA for the CDR3 is TGTGCCAGCAGCTTAATGGGGGACTACGAGCAGTACTTC. Residues: CASSLMGDYEQYF.

The rearrangement links TRBV6-5 to TRBJ2-1; 7 bases align to TRBD1. The germline V gene encodes CDR1 MNHEY and CDR2 SVGAGI. V dropped 5 bases and J dropped 5; count of bases not matched to a gene: 3. This CDR3 is built from 13 residues. The CDR3 spells CASSPTGNNEQFF. Written as DNA, the CDR3 is TGTGCCAGCAGTCCGACAGGGAACAATGAGCAGTTCTTC.

This chain's CDR3 is CATSRATGGTYEQYF. The CDR3 DNA follows: TGTGCCACCAGCAGAGCGACGGGGGGAACCTACGAGCAGTACTTC. The chain is built from TRBV15 and TRBJ2-7; TRBD2 matches at 7 bases. The CDR3 is made up of 15 amino acids. After removal of 1 base from V and 2 bases from J, the junction contained 5 bases not matched to a gene. The germline gives CDR1 LNHNV, CDR2 YYDKDF (reference sequence).

The chain joins TRBV27 to TRBJ2-7; TRBD1 or TRBD2 may be the D gene (5 bases each). In germline, CDR1 is MNHEY, CDR2 SMNVEV (reference sequence). CDR3 length: 15 residues. Trimming left V 6 bases short and J 5 bases short, with 20 bases between. The CDR3 DNA reads as TGTGCCAGCAGATCCTCCGGGACCCCAGCCGACGAGCAGTACTTC. It encodes CASRSSGTPADEQYF.

The chain links TRBV14 to TRBJ1-2, with D hard to call. The V end was cut by 0 bases, the J end by 3 bases, with 14 bases between. Germline V gene lookup returns CDR1 SGHDN and CDR2 FVKESK. The CDR3 has 16 amino acids. CDR3 loop: CASSQDLGRPYYGYTF. CDR3 sequence (DNA): TGTGCCAGCAGCCAAGATCTCGGCCGACCCTACTATGGCTACACCTTC.

This clone appeared many times. The chain employs TRBV4-1 and TRBJ2-3; D possibly corresponds to TRBD2 (7 bases). CDR3 size: 15 residues. The germline CDR1 and CDR2 sequences are MGHRA and YSYEKL. The germline V and J ends were trimmed by 8 bases and 3 bases, with 18 bases remaining between them. CDR3 amino acids: CASGGGRDPTDTQYF. The CDR3 DNA reads as TGCGCCAGCGGGGGGGGGCGAGACCCTACAGATACGCAGTATTTT.

V gene TRBV7-9 combines with J gene TRBJ2-5; D could derive from TRBD1 or TRBD2 (6 bases each). This CDR3 has 16 residues. Germline assignment: CDR1 SEHNR and CDR2 FQNEAQ (reference sequence). Trimming pared 3 bases from V and 3 bases from J, leaving 17 bases between. The CDR3 DNA reads as TGTGCCAGCAGCTTTGCGGGACACGGGAGAGAAGAGACCCAGTACTTC. This codes for CASSFAGHGREETQYF.

This sequence joins TRBV7-3 and TRBJ2-1, with D hard to call. Trimming took off 2 bases at V and 6 bases at J, with 5 bases between the two ends. Germline V gene lookup returns CDR1 SGHTA and CDR2 FQGTGA. The CDR3 contains 12 residues. The chain's CDR3 is CASSLYGNEQFF. CDR3 DNA sequence: TGTGCCAGCAGCTTATACGGCAATGAGCAGTTCTTC.

This chain links TRBV7-9 with TRBJ2-1, with TRBD2 identical over 12 bases. V lost 6 bases and J lost 7; bases outside the gene matches: 7. The CDR3 covers 15 residues. CDR1 is SEHNR, CDR2 FQNEAQ, per germline (reference sequence). The CDR3 protein is CASRDGTSGWNEQFF. The CDR3 region has the DNA TGTGCCAGCAGGGACGGGACTAGCGGGTGGAATGAGCAGTTCTTC.

The chain joins TRBV28 to TRBJ1-5; D unresolved. Germline V gene lookup returns CDR1 MDHEN and CDR2 SYDVKM. The V gene lost 5 bases and the J gene lost 4 bases, with 12 bases spanning the gap. This CDR3 spans 14 amino acids. CDR3 coding DNA: TGTGCCAGCAGTACCCGGGTTTCAAATCAGCCCCAGCATTTT. Translated, it gives CASSTRVSNQPQHF.

This clone was picked up one time. The chain joins TRBV9 to TRBJ2-1; either TRBD1 or TRBD2 may supply D (5 bases each). Germline V gives CDR1 SGDLS, CDR2 YYNGEE. V dropped 4 bases and J dropped 6 bases, with 20 bases sitting between them. The CDR3 covers 16 residues. In DNA form, the CDR3 reads TGTGCCAGCAGCCGACTTCCGGGACCCCAGGGCAATGAGCAGTTCTTC. This translates into CASSRLPGPQGNEQFF.

This clone has a single count. The chain couples TRBV5-1 to TRBJ2-2, with D perhaps assigned TRBD1 or TRBD2 (5 bases each). The CDR3 covers 14 residues. V lost 4 bases to trimming and J lost 3 bases, with 10 bases between them. Germline V CDR1 and CDR2: SGHRS, YFSETQ. The CDR3 DNA follows: TGCGCCAGCAGCCCGGGGACGGACACCGGGGAGCTGTTTTTT. The encoded protein is CASSPGTDTGELFF. Supplemented by reference TRBV5-1 and TRBJ2-2, the full variable domain reads KAGVTQTPRYLIKTRGQQVTLSCSPISGHRSVSWYQQTPGQGLQFLFEYFSETQRNKGNFPGRFSGRQFSNSRSEMNVSTLELGDSALYLCASSPGTDTGELFFGEGSRLTVL.

This clone was observed a few times. The CDR3 DNA reads TGTGCCAGCAGTTCTCTACAGGGGCAAGAGACCCAGTACTTC. It yields the protein CASSSLQGQETQYF. The chain carries TRBV27 and TRBJ2-5; 7 bases match TRBD1. The CDR3 spans 14 residues. With 4 bases clipped from V and 2 bases from J, the junction kept 4 bases outside the gene matches. Germline V gene data show CDR1 as MNHEY and CDR2 as SMNVEV (reference sequence).

This chain connects TRBV6-1 to TRBJ1-1, with a possible D match to TRBD1 (5 bases). The CDR3 sequence is 12 residues long. The V gene lost 8 bases and the J gene lost 4 bases, with 11 bases spanning the gap. Germline V gives CDR1 MNHNS, CDR2 SASEGT. The CDR3 nucleotides are TGTGCCAGCTGGGGGAGGAGCACTGAAGCTTTCTTT. Amino acid sequence: CASWGRSTEAFF.

This chain links TRBV27 with TRBJ2-7; 9 bases agree with TRBD1. Germline V gene sequence: CDR1 MNHEY, CDR2 SMNVEV (reference sequence). V trimming: 5 bases; J trimming: 2 bases; junction bases outside the gene matches: 4. The CDR3 is 14 residues long. The CDR3 spells CASSPGTGPYEQYF. In DNA, the CDR3 is TGTGCCAGCAGTCCCGGGACAGGGCCCTACGAGCAGTACTTC.

The chain carries TRBV28 and TRBJ2-1; 8 bases are shared with TRBD2. This CDR3 is built from 15 residues. Trimming at V came to 0 bases and at J to 6 bases, leaving 4 bases not matched to a gene. The germline gives CDR1 MDHEN, CDR2 SYDVKM. CDR3: CASSLWGSGVNEQFF. The CDR3 DNA reads as TGTGCCAGCAGTTTATGGGGTAGCGGGGTCAATGAGCAGTTCTTC.

DNA for the CDR3: TGTGCCAGCAGTTTAACCTCTGGGACTCACCAAGAGACCCAGTACTTC. This sequence encodes CASSLTSGTHQETQYF. The chain is built from TRBV11-2 and TRBJ2-5; D may be TRBD2 (6 bases). The CDR3 runs 16 residues. In germline, CDR1 is SGHAT, CDR2 FQNNGV. Deletions cut 6 bases from V and 0 bases from J, with 17 bases between.

The chain is built from TRBV7-9 and TRBJ1-1; perhaps TRBD1 as D (6 bases). Germline V gene data show CDR1 as SEHNR and CDR2 as FQNEAQ (reference sequence). The V end was cut by 5 bases, the J end by 3 bases, with 16 bases between. This CDR3 is built from 15 residues. The CDR3 region is CASSPRTVEYTEAFF. CDR3 sequence (DNA): TGTGCCAGCAGCCCGAGGACAGTCGAGTACACTGAAGCTTTCTTT.

This rearrangement joins TRBV11-2 to TRBJ1-2, with 7 nucleotides matching TRBD1. The CDR3 is 13 residues long. V gave up 4 bases and J gave up 7 bases; unmatched junction bases: 6. CDR1 and CDR2 from the germline V gene are SGHAT and FQNNGV. The CDR3 loop reads CASSSQGERGYTF. CDR3 sequence (DNA): TGTGCCAGCAGCTCGCAGGGGGAGCGTGGCTACACCTTC.

The chain uses TRBV29-1 and TRBJ2-7, with 9 bases that match TRBD1. V shed 6 bases and J 4 bases; nucleotides not matched to a gene: 4. The germline CDR1 and CDR2 sequences are SQVTM and ANQGSEA. The CDR3 has 12 amino acids. The CDR3 loop is CSVRDRAYEQYF. The CDR3 DNA is TGCAGCGTCCGGGACAGGGCGTACGAGCAGTACTTC.

V gene TRBV7-9 combines with J gene TRBJ2-3, with a tentative D call TRBD2 (5 bases). This CDR3 region has 17 residues. Germline CDR1 reads SEHNR; CDR2 reads FQNEAQ (reference sequence). Trimming pared 0 bases from V and 3 bases from J, leaving 16 bases between. The CDR3 nucleotides read TGTGCCAGCAGCTTAGCGATGCGGAGCGGCCCAACAGATACGCAGTATTTT. Its protein product is CASSLAMRSGPTDTQYF. The full variable domain, with the rest looked up from reference TRBV7-9 and TRBJ2-3, is DTGVSQNPRHKITKRGQNVTFRCDPISEHNRLYWYRQTLGQGPEFLTYFQNEAQLEKSRLLSDRFSAERPKGSFSTLEIQRTEQGDSAMYLCASSLAMRSGPTDTQYFGPGTRLTVL.